Below, 12 T cell receptor beta chains from the same sample are listed, as sequenced in a study of control samples from healthy donors and cancer patients. Sequencing used immunoSEQ multiplex PCR; TCRdb keeps in-frame clones, though not all of them. Altogether 100,000 to 150,000 clones are present, 92% being singletons, with the ten largest covering around 5.8%. Material: blood. The receptors come from a man aged 18-30 years in good health.

The genes are TRBV29-1 and TRBJ2-7; TRBD1 matches at 7 bases. This CDR3 spans 13 amino acids. Germline assignment: CDR1 SQVTM and CDR2 ANQGSEA. The V and J ends lost 4 bases and 7 bases, in that order; junction bases with no gene match: 10. The CDR3 region has the DNA TGCAGCGTTGTGGGGCAGGGGGAATGGGAGCAGTACTTC. It encodes CSVVGQGEWEQYF.

This clone was observed many times. The chain joins TRBV12-3 or TRBV12-4 to TRBJ2-3; D gene uncertain. Deletions cut 6 bases from V and 4 bases from J, with 11 bases between. The CDR3 covers 13 residues. CDR3 bases: TGTGCCAGCAGCCTGATAGAAGCAGATACGCAGTATTTT. It is translated as CASSLIEADTQYF.

V is TRBV7-9 and J is TRBJ2-1, with 7 bases that match TRBD2. The CDR3 is 17 amino acids. Germline V gene data show CDR1 as SEHNR and CDR2 as FQNEAQ (reference sequence). Germline trimming cut 2 bases from V and 0 bases from J; bases unmatched to any gene: 7. The chain's CDR3 is CASSLSWRGSSYNEQFF. The DNA for the CDR3 is TGTGCCAGCAGCTTATCCTGGCGGGGGAGCTCCTACAATGAGCAGTTCTTC.

The CDR3 DNA reads as TGTGCCAGTAGTCCAAAACTCACAGATACGCAGTATTTT. Protein sequence: CASSPKLTDTQYF. The V gene is TRBV19, the J gene TRBJ2-3; D not certain. With 5 bases removed from V and 2 bases from J, the gap between germline ends came to 8 bases. CDR1 LNHDA and CDR2 SQIVND come from the germline V gene (reference sequence). The CDR3 is 13 amino acids.

This clone was observed once. The chain combines TRBV19 with TRBJ2-3, with D maybe TRBD1 (6 bases). Germline V lookup: CDR1 LNHDA, CDR2 SQIVND (reference sequence). CDR3 length: 13 amino acids. Trimming removed 5 bases at V and 1 base at J, with 7 bases between. The CDR3 DNA reads as TGTGCCAGTAGTCCAGGGGGCACAGATACGCAGTATTTT. Amino acid sequence: CASSPGGTDTQYF.

The genes are TRBV4-2 and TRBJ1-2; the D is unclear. Trimming shortened V by 4 bases and J by 5 bases, and 14 bases separated the two germline ends. The CDR3 loop spans 14 amino acids. CDR1 LGHNA and CDR2 YNFKEQ come from the germline V gene. This CDR3 reads CASSPPRGLYGYTF. DNA of the CDR3: TGTGCCAGCAGCCCCCCTCGGGGATTATATGGCTACACCTTC.

This sequence joins TRBV11-2 and TRBJ1-2, with D tentatively TRBD1 (5 bases). The CDR3 sequence is 16 residues long. Trimming left V 5 bases short and J 8 bases short, with 24 bases between. The V gene's germline CDR1 is SGHAT and CDR2 FQNNGV. This CDR3 reads CASSPLGGRILRGYTF. The CDR3 region has the DNA TGTGCCAGCAGCCCTCTGGGGGGACGGATATTAAGAGGCTACACCTTC.

V and J are TRBV9 and TRBJ2-1; either TRBD1 or TRBD2 may fit D (5 bases each). The CDR3 is 16 residues long. V lost 2 bases, J lost 1 base, and 13 bases lay in between. CDR1 is SGDLS, CDR2 YYNGEE, per germline. The CDR3 DNA sequence: TGTGCCAGCAGCGTCCTTCGGGGCGGATCCTACAATGAGCAGTTCTTC. It codes for CASSVLRGGSYNEQFF.

The chain joins TRBV27 to TRBJ2-3; unclear D gene. The CDR3 contains 17 residues. Trimming pared 4 bases from V and 2 bases from J, leaving 19 bases between. Germline V gives CDR1 MNHEY, CDR2 SMNVEV (reference sequence). Written as DNA, the CDR3 is TGTGCCAGCAGTTCCCTTCGACGGGCCCCCCACACAGATACGCAGTATTTT. Its translation is CASSSLRRAPHTDTQYF.

This clone was observed a handful of times. The junction departs from the called germline gene at one end, perhaps through a read error. Other DNA sequences in this sample translate to the same CDR3. The rearrangement joins TRBV5-4 to TRBJ2-3; 14 bases align to TRBD2. The germline V gene encodes CDR1 SGHNT and CDR2 YYREEE (reference sequence). The CDR3 sequence is 16 residues long. CDR3 in amino acids: CASSLGLAGVTDTQYF. The CDR3 region has the DNA TGTGCCAGCAGTTTGGGACTAGCGGGGGTCACAGATACGCAGTATTTT.

The rearrangement joins TRBV5-1 to TRBJ1-5; 8 bases line up with TRBD1. Germline lookup yields CDR1 SGHRS and CDR2 YFSETQ. The CDR3 is 14 residues long. V was clipped by 4 bases and J by 5 bases; unmatched bases: 5. The CDR3 region is CASSPTGEDQPQHF. DNA for the CDR3: TGCGCCAGCAGCCCGACAGGGGAGGATCAGCCCCAGCATTTT.

This clone was observed a single time. The chain uses TRBV28 and TRBJ2-5, with 7 bases fitting TRBD1. The V gene's germline CDR1 is MDHEN and CDR2 SYDVKM. After removal of 4 bases from V and 2 bases from J, the junction contained 1 base not matched to a gene. This CDR3 is 13 amino acids long. The CDR3 protein is CASSSGQQETQYF. In DNA, the CDR3 is TGTGCCAGCAGTTCGGGACAGCAAGAGACCCAGTACTTC. The full variable domain, rest sourced from reference TRBV28 and TRBJ2-5, is DVKVTQSSRYLVKRTGEKVFLECVQDMDHENMFWYRQDPGLGLRLIYFSYDVKMKEKGDIPEGYSVSREKKERFSLILESASTNQTSMYLCASSSGQQETQYFGPGTRLLVL.